This T cell receptor (beta chain) was captured by sequencing in a study of cytomegalovirus exposure and HLA in healthy donors (TCRdb year 2017). Looking at the study overall: An earlier analysis of 550 to 700 of the donors reported 250 to 300 Gb of sequence data and 117 million unique TCR beta sequences from 150 million to 200 million T cells. An early release covering just under 650 HLA-typed donors comprised about 300 gigabases of sequencing data and tens of millions of unique TCR sequences. Among the roughly 400 genotyped donors, around 81% belonged to the genetic ancestry cluster associated with self-reported Caucasian donors. The study was designed to test whether signatures of past pathogen exposure could be identified by cataloging public T cell receptors. The T cell repertoires of 666 subjects were profiled by immunosequencing and related to cytomegalovirus serostatus. A separate validation cohort of over 95 different subjects was used in addition to the roughly 620-subject first cohort. High-throughput TCR immunosequencing, statistical association of individual TCRs with disease status, and machine learning were combined to predict cytomegalovirus infection status. A later analysis re-analyzed previously published TCR beta repertoires from several hundred donors and added high-resolution HLA genotyping to study TCR occurrence patterns. Rather than drawing on any new phenotypic data, the later analysis identified candidate immune exposures from TCR beta sequences and the way those sequences occurred across donors. An earlier analysis of 587 of the donors used high-throughput TCR beta sequencing to judge whether each TCR beta V gene segment behaved as functional or pseudogenic. Donor age, sex, ethnicity and CMV serostatus were compiled together with the repertoire data. Genome-wide SNP genotypes for about three fifths of the roughly 670 donors were used in a later genetic analysis, which treated that subset as a discovery cohort. Every repertoire in the discovery cohort had been generated on one and the same sequencing platform. Class I and class II HLA loci were covered by the typing at four-digit resolution. Typing coverage differed by locus: A, B, C, DRB1 and DQB1 were typed in roughly 620-630 donors, DQA1 in around 500, DPA1 in 600 to 610, and DPB1 in just under 490. Because of strong linkage in the cohort, five DR-DQ haplotypes were treated as single units for association and clustering. Among about 390 genotyped donors of the cohort, an average of approximately 250,000 unique TCR beta nucleotide sequences were sequenced per donor, roughly 20% of them non-productive.

The cohort comprised fewer than 750 healthy bone marrow donors. All cohort members were sampled while nominally healthy, although unrecorded immune exposures were likely present. The donor tested CMV seronegative, placing the donor among the roughly 340 seronegative members of the cohort. A peripheral blood sample was provided by each donor, and peripheral blood mononuclear cells were used for TCR beta sequencing. Genomic DNA extraction from the blood cell samples was performed with the Qiagen DNeasy Blood Extraction Kit. The method behind the library was the immunoSEQ multiplex PCR assay. For the multiplex PCR, a mixture combining 60 forward primers for TCR Vbeta segments and 13 reverse primers for TCR Jbeta segments was used. Amplification of the CDR3 region of rearranged TCR beta genes was performed with a multiplex PCR assay on genomic DNA. The Illumina HiSeq System was used to sequence the amplified TCR beta libraries as 87-base-pair reads. The authors processed their data as follows. Across the 700 or so repertoires, a later analysis counted about 81 million unique TCR beta chains, some 11 million of which were shared by at least two donors. Raw reads were error-corrected and collapsed into unique sequences by a nearest-neighbor algorithm in which closely related sequences were merged to remove PCR and sequencing errors. CDR3 sequences were aligned to IMGT reference sequences to assign V, D and J gene segments. For a sequence to be retained, a match of at least six nucleotides to both a V gene segment and a J gene segment was required. A rearrangement was called productive if the CDR3 had no stop codons and remained in frame with V and J, and every other rearrangement was called non-productive. Following IMGT convention, CDR3 was defined as the stretch from the second conserved V-encoded cysteine to the conserved J-encoded phenylalanine. The earlier analysis of about 530 of the donors excluded any sequence lacking an unambiguous match to a single V gene segment. An earlier analysis of over 450 of the donors classified V segments as functional when productive rearrangements were above 56.7% and as segregating when the standard deviation between donors was above 5%. To diagnose cytomegalovirus status from the catalog of TCR beta chain sequences, a statistical classification framework was built. V and J gene assignment, in a later analysis, came from comparing TCR nucleotide sequences with IMGT/GENE-DB human TR gene sequences. The TCRdist pipeline was used in a later analysis to assign CDR3 sequences and most-parsimonious VDJ recombination scenarios. In a later analysis, each TCR beta chain was defined by its CDR3 amino acid sequence together with its V-gene family, and reads without a unique V-gene family were excluded. As a way to deal with suspected cross-contamination and a sequencing artifact, a later analysis dropped hundreds of nucleotide sequences that were highly shared and had low generation probability. In a later analysis, a clonal expansion index was calculated for each public chain from normalized within-repertoire ranks of inferred template counts. In a later analysis, generation probabilities were computed with a VDJ recombination model fitted to out-of-frame rearrangements, and the resulting probabilities were checked against IGoR. Hypergeometric tests were used in a later analysis to score TCR-TCR, TCR-HLA and TCR-CMV co-occurrence, with a repertoire-size bias correction applied to the TCR pairs. False discovery rates were estimated in a later analysis by permuting HLA or CMV assignments 20 times. A later analysis grouped co-occurring TCRs with DBSCAN, adding TCRdist sequence similarity when clustering within HLA-allele-positive subsets. Repertoires with fewer than 30,000 or more than 120,000 public chains were left out of co-occurrence clustering, as were five repertoires with anomalous nucleotide sharing. TCRdb's version of the immuneACCESS table is confined to in-frame rearrangements and falls short of the full clone set. An unresolved V gene accounts for under half of the shortfall where checked; the remainder is of unknown origin. The V and J calls and clone size come from that table; D and trimming were worked out from the DNA. Here the sample has fewer than 200,000 clones; around four fifths occur a single time. 1.6% of the sample belongs to the ten largest clones.

Broader findings and caveats from the paper: In a later analysis, several top co-occurrence clusters were reported to appear linked to parvovirus B19, influenza, CMV and Epstein-Barr virus. CMV serostatus was the only immune exposure information available for the cohort. A total of 150 to 200 TCR beta chains were listed by the study as associated with cytomegalovirus. According to a later genetic analysis, donors in an Asian-associated ancestry cluster had fewer N-insertions in productive TCRs than the approximately 630-donor mean. V-gene and J-gene trimming of TCR beta chains was associated with a missense DCLRE1C variant in a later genetic analysis, and the association was replicated in an independent cohort. The classifier was reported to diagnose cytomegalovirus status with high specificity and sensitivity in both the original and validation cohorts. A later analysis found that most CMV-associated TCR beta chains appeared HLA-restricted, with HLA associations seemingly driven largely by CMV exposure. A later analysis found that TCR association rates varied across HLA loci, with DRB1 alleles showing the most associated TCRs and HLA-C alleles the fewest. Only TCR beta chains were sequenced in this cohort, and the absence of alpha or paired-chain data limited detectable features. Assigning TCR associations to individual alleles was difficult when HLA alleles, especially DR and DQ, strongly co-occurred. Correlated functional status among segregating V segments might reflect linkage disequilibrium, but an unknown experimental factor could not be ruled out. A later analysis found that HLA-associated TCR beta chains were more clonally expanded and had lower generation probabilities than equally common non-associated chains. Because HLA typing was missing for some donors at each locus, association tests included only the typed subset. A further reported finding was that TCR beta sequences accurately predicted the HLA-A and HLA-B alleles for most subjects in the first cohort. The authors suggested that the approach could potentially be generalized to other disease states and immunological phenotypes. About 15 rarely observed V segments, including chromosome 9 orphons, were excluded from the earlier analysis of 550 to 700 of the donors because counts were too low. The sequencing pipeline was judged likely to have produced a cluster of highly shared sequence variants as a technical artifact. Sequencing depth was assumed to be roughly uniform across donors in the presence/absence analyses, though that assumption may not hold. While some public TCRs were present in many individuals, most TCR sequences turned up only very rarely across donors. Because the 87-base-pair reads could not distinguish some IMGT-functional V segments, including TRBV6-2 and TRBV6-3, those segments were excluded. Broadly in line with IMGT annotations, most TCR beta V segments showed up in productive rearrangements about 87% or about 30% of the time in an earlier analysis of approximately 600 of the donors. In a later analysis, some 18,000 TCR beta sequences were associated with specific HLA alleles at a false discovery rate of 0.05. In vitro tests confirmed that a few of the cytomegalovirus-associated TCR beta chains recognize cytomegalovirus antigens.

On this clone itself: Its antigen target is currently unknown. No quality values exist for individual bases; no much larger clone is one base distant.

V was cut back by 3 bases and J by 12 bases, leaving a gap of 9 bases between them. The CDR3 numbers 12 residues from cysteine through phenylalanine. Just the 36-base CDR3 DNA is kept, in frame starting at base 1. CDR1 and CDR2 were assigned from the germline V gene as MNHEY and SVGAGI. Sequences were obtained from PBMCs. Recombination connected TRBV6-5 to TRBJ1-6, with the D gene call left open. The TCR sequence derives from a man aged 45-65 years in good health and CMV-seronegative. The DNA sequence is given as TGTGCCAGCAGTTATGATCGAGGACCCCTCCACTTT. It translates to CASSYDRGPLHF.